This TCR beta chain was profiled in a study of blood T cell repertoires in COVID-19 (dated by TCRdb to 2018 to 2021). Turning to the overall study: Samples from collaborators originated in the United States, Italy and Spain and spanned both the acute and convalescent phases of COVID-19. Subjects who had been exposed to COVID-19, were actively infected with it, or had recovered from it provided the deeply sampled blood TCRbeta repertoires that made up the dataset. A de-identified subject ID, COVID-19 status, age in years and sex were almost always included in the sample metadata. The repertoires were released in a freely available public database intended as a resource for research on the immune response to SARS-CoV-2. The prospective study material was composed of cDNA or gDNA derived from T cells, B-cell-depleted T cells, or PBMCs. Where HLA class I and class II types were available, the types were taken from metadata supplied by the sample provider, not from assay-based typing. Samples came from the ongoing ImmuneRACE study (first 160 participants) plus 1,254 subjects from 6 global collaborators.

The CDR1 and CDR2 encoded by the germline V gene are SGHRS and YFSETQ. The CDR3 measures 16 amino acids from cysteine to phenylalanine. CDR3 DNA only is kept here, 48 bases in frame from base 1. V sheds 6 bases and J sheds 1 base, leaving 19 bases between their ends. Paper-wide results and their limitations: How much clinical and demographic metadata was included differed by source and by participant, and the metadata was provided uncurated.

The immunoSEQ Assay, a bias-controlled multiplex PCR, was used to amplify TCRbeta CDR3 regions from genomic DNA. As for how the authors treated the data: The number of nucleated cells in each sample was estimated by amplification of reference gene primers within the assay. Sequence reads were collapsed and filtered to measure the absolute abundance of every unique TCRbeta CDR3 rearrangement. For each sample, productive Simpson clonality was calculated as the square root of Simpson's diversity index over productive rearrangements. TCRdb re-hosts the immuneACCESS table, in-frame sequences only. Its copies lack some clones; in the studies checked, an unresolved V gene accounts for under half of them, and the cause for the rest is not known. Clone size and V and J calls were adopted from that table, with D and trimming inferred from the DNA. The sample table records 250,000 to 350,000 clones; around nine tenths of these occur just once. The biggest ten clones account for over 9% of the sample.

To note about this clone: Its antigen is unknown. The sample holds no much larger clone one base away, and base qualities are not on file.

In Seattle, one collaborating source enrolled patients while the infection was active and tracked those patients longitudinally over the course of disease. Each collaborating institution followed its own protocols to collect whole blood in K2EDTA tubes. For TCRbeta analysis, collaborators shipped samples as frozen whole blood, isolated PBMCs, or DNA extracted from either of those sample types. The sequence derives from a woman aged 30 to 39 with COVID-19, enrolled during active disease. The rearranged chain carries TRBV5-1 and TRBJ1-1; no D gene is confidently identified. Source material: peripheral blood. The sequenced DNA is TGCGCCAGCACCAAGGACGTTCCTGGGAGGAACACTGAAGCTTTCTTT. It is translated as CASTKDVPGRNTEAFF.